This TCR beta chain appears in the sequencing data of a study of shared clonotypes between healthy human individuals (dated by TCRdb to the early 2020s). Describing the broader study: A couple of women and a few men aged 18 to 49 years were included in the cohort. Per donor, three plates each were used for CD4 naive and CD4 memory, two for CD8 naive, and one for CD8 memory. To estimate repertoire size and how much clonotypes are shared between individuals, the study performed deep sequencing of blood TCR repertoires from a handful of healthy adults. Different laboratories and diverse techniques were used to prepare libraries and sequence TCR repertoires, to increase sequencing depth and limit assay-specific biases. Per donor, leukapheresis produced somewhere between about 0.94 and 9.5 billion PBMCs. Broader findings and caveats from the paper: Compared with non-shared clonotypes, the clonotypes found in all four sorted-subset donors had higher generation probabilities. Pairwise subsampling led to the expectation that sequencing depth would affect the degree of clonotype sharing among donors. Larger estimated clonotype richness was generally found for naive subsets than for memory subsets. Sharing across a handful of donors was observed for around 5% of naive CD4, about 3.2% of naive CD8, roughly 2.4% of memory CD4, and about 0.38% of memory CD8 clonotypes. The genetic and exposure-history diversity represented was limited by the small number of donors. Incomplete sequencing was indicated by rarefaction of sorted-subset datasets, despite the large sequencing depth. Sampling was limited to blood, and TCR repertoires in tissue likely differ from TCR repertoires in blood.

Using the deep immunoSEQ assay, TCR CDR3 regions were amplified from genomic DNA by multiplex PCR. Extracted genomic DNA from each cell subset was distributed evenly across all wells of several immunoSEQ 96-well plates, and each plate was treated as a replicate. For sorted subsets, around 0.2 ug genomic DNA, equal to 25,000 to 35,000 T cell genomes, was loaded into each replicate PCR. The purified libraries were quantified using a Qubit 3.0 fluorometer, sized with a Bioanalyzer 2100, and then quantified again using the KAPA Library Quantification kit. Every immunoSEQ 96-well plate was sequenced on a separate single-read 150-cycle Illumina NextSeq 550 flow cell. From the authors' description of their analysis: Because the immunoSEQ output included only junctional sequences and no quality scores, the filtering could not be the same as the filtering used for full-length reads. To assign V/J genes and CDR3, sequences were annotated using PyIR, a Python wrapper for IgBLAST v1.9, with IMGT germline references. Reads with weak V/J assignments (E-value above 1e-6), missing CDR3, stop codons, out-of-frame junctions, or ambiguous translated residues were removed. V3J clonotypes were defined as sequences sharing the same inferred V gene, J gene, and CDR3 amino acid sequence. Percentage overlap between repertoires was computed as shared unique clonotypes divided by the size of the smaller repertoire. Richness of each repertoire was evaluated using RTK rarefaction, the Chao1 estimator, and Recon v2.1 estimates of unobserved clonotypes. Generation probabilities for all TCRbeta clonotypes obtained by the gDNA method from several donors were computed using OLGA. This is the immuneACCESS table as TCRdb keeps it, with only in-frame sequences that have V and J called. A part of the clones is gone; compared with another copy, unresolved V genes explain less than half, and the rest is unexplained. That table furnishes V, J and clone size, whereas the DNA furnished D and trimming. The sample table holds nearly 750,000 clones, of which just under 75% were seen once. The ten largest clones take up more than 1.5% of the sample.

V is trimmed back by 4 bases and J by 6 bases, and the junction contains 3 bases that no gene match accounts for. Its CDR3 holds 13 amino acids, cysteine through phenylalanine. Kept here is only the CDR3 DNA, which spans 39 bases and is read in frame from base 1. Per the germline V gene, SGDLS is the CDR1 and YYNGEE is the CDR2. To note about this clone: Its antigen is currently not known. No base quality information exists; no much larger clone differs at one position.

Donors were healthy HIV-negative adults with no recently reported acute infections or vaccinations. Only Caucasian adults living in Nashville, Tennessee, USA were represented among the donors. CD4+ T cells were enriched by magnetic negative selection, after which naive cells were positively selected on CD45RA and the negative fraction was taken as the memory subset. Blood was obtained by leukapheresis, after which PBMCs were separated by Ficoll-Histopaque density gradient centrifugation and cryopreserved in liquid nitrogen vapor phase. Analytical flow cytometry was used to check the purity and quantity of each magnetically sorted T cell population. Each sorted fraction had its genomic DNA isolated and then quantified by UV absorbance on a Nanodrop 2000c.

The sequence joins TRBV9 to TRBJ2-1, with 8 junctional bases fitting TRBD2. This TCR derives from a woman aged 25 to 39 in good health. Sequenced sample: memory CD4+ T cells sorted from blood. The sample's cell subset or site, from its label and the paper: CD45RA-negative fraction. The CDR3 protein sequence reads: CASSMSGSNEQFF. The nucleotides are TGTGCCAGCAGCATGAGCGGGAGCAATGAGCAGTTCTTC.